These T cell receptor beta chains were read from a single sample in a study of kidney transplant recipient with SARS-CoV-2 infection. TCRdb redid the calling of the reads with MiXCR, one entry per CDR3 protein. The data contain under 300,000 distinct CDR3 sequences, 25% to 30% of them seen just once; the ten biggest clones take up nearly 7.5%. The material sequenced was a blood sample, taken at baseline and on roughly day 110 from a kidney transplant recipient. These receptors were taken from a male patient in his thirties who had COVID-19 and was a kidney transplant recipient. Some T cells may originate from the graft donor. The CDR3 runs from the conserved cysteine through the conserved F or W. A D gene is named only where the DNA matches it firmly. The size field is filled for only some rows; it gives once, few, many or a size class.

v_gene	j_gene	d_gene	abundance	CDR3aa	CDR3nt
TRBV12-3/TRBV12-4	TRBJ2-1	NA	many	CASSLKRPLPGNEQFF	TGTGCCAGCAGTTTAAAGCGGCCCCTACCCGGTAATGAGCAGTTCTTC
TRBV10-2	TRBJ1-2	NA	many	CASSGAATSRKTYGYTF	TGCGCCAGCAGTGGGGCGGCCACTTCTAGAAAGACCTATGGCTACACCTTC
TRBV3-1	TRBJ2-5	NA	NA	CTSSCRGPISFSETQYF	TGTACCAGCAGCTGTCGAGGTCCCATTTCTTTCTCTGAGACCCAGTACTTC
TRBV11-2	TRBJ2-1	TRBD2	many	CASGSGRANEQFF	TGTGCCAGCGGGAGCGGGAGGGCCAATGAGCAGTTCTTC
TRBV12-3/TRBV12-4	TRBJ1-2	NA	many	CASSKSDTAGKTYGYTF	TGTGCCAGCAGTAAGTCTGACACAGCAGGAAAGACCTATGGCTACACCTTC
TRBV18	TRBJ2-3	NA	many	CASSPTGSTDTQYF	TGTGCCAGCTCACCAACAGGGAGCACAGATACGCAGTATTTT
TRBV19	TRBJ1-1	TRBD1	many	CASSPTGGITEAFF	TGTGCCAGTTCACCGACAGGGGGTATCACTGAAGCTTTCTTT
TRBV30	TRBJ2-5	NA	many	CAWSTLAGETQYF	TGTGCCTGGAGTACCCTGGCGGGCGAGACCCAGTACTTC
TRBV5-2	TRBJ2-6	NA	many	CASKKEGEYTKSGQRLTF	TGTGCCAGCAAGAAGGAAGGAGAGTACACAAAGTCGGGCCAACGCCTGACTTTC
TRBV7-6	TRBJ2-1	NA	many	CASKGTASYNEQFF	TGTGCCAGCAAGGGGACGGCCTCCTACAATGAGCAGTTCTTC
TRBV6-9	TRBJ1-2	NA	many	CASSSDPPYGKTYGYTF	TGTGCCAGCAGTTCCGACCCGCCTTACGGAAAGACCTATGGCTACACCTTC
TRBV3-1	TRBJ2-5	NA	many	CASSQGSGIPPQTQYF	TGTGCCAGCAGCCAAGGGTCAGGGATTCCTCCACAGACCCAGTACTTC
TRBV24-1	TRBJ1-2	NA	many	CATSLGDSTRKTYGYTF	TGTGCCACCAGTCTCGGAGATAGTACCAGAAAGACCTATGGCTACACCTTC